A selection of T cell receptor beta chains follows, all from one sample in a study of spatial heterogeneity in lung cancer. TCRdb re-called the 5' RACE reads with MiXCR, one entry per CDR3 protein. The sample comprises approximately 22,000 distinct CDR3 sequences, more than 5% of which are singletons, and approximately 30% rests with the top ten. Sequenced material: PBMCs, taken at surgery. These receptors originate from a male donor with early-stage non-small cell lung cancer. The CDR3 runs from the conserved cysteine through the conserved F or W. The order of the fields is J gene, clone size, V gene, D gene, CDR3 protein, CDR3 DNA. A D gene is named only where the DNA matches it firmly. Clone size is shown for a subset of rows, as once, few, many or a class of expanded clone.

j_gene: TRBJ2-5
abundance: many
v_gene: TRBV6-1
d_gene: TRBD1
CDR3aa: CASSMETGGEETQYF
CDR3nt: TGTGCCAGCAGTATGGAGACAGGGGGGGAAGAGACCCAGTACTTC

j_gene: TRBJ2-7
abundance: NA
v_gene: TRBV7-3
d_gene: NA
CDR3aa: CASSSDPGTEQYF
CDR3nt: TGTGCCAGCAGCTCAGATCCGGGGACCGAGCAGTACTTC

j_gene: TRBJ2-3
abundance: NA
v_gene: TRBV7-8
d_gene: NA
CDR3aa: CASSPQASTDTQYF
CDR3nt: TGTGCCAGCAGCCCACAGGCTAGCACAGATACGCAGTATTTT

j_gene: TRBJ2-7
abundance: many
v_gene: TRBV28
d_gene: TRBD2
CDR3aa: CASSFPTLTSIYEQYF
CDR3nt: TGTGCCAGCAGTTTTCCCACCTTGACTAGCATCTACGAGCAGTACTTC

j_gene: TRBJ1-2
abundance: many
v_gene: TRBV27
d_gene: TRBD1
CDR3aa: CASRTGGAGGYTF
CDR3nt: TGTGCCAGCAGGACAGGGGGCGCGGGTGGCTACACCTTC

j_gene: TRBJ1-5
abundance: medium-sized
v_gene: TRBV28
d_gene: NA
CDR3aa: CALGGGNQPQHF
CDR3nt: TGTGCCCTAGGGGGGGGCAATCAGCCCCAGCATTTT

j_gene: TRBJ2-1
abundance: NA
v_gene: TRBV12-3/TRBV12-4
d_gene: TRBD2
CDR3aa: CASSLGGLAGGYNEQFF
CDR3nt: TGTGCCAGCAGTTTAGGCGGACTAGCGGGGGGATACAATGAGCAGTTCTTC

j_gene: TRBJ2-2
abundance: many
v_gene: TRBV7-3
d_gene: NA
CDR3aa: CASSFSHGELFF
CDR3nt: TGTGCCAGCAGCTTTAGTCACGGGGAGCTGTTTTTT

j_gene: TRBJ1-5
abundance: few
v_gene: TRBV28
d_gene: NA
CDR3aa: CASRPGGERQPQHF
CDR3nt: TGTGCCAGCAGGCCGGGGGGGGAGAGGCAGCCCCAGCATTTT

j_gene: TRBJ2-1
abundance: many
v_gene: TRBV27
d_gene: TRBD2
CDR3aa: CASSGGLAENNEQFF
CDR3nt: TGTGCCAGCAGTGGGGGACTAGCGGAAAACAATGAGCAGTTCTTC

j_gene: TRBJ2-1
abundance: many
v_gene: TRBV27
d_gene: NA
CDR3aa: CASSLQDAPNEQFF
CDR3nt: TGTGCCAGCAGTCTACAGGATGCCCCCAATGAGCAGTTCTTC

j_gene: TRBJ1-4
abundance: NA
v_gene: TRBV30
d_gene: NA
CDR3aa: CAWSEGRANEKLFF
CDR3nt: TGTGCCTGGAGCGAGGGGAGAGCTAATGAAAAACTGTTTTTT

j_gene: TRBJ2-2
abundance: NA
v_gene: TRBV6-6
d_gene: NA
CDR3aa: CASIRRTGELFF
CDR3nt: TGTGCCAGCATTCGGCGGACCGGGGAGCTGTTTTTT

j_gene: TRBJ2-1
abundance: many
v_gene: TRBV20-1
d_gene: NA
CDR3aa: CSARDRVRGNYNEQFF
CDR3nt: TGCAGTGCTAGAGATCGAGTAAGGGGTAACTACAATGAGCAGTTCTTC

j_gene: TRBJ2-7
abundance: many
v_gene: TRBV28
d_gene: NA
CDR3aa: CASSPGTHYEQYF
CDR3nt: TGTGCCAGCAGTCCCGGGACTCACTACGAGCAGTACTTC

j_gene: TRBJ2-3
abundance: few
v_gene: TRBV7-6
d_gene: NA
CDR3aa: CASSSYLRGEAGTDTQYF
CDR3nt: TGTGCCAGCAGCTCCTACCTCAGGGGGGAGGCGGGCACAGATACGCAGTATTTT

j_gene: TRBJ1-2
abundance: many
v_gene: TRBV6-5
d_gene: TRBD1
CDR3aa: CASRSTGTGDYGYTF
CDR3nt: TGTGCCAGCAGATCCACCGGGACAGGGGACTATGGCTACACCTTC

j_gene: TRBJ2-2
abundance: once
v_gene: TRBV20-1
d_gene: TRBD1
CDR3aa: CSARYRGDTGELFF
CDR3nt: TGCAGTGCTAGATACAGGGGCGACACCGGGGAGCTGTTTTTT

j_gene: TRBJ2-2
abundance: few
v_gene: TRBV7-9
d_gene: TRBD2
CDR3aa: CASSFGAGVAGELFF
CDR3nt: TGTGCCAGCAGCTTCGGAGCGGGAGTAGCCGGGGAGCTGTTTTTT

j_gene: TRBJ2-1
abundance: many
v_gene: TRBV9
d_gene: NA
CDR3aa: CASSVGLEQFF
CDR3nt: TGTGCCAGCAGCGTAGGACTAGAGCAGTTCTTC

j_gene: TRBJ2-1
abundance: few
v_gene: TRBV9
d_gene: TRBD2
CDR3aa: CASSVGASGGISYNEQFF
CDR3nt: TGTGCCAGCAGCGTAGGGGCTAGCGGGGGTATCTCCTACAATGAGCAGTTCTTC

j_gene: TRBJ1-1
abundance: many
v_gene: TRBV28
d_gene: NA
CDR3aa: CASRTGPAEAFF
CDR3nt: TGTGCCAGCAGGACAGGTCCAGCTGAAGCTTTCTTT

j_gene: TRBJ2-5
abundance: many
v_gene: TRBV7-9
d_gene: NA
CDR3aa: CASSYRDWETQYF
CDR3nt: TGTGCCAGCAGTTACAGGGACTGGGAGACCCAGTACTTC

j_gene: TRBJ1-1
abundance: medium-sized
v_gene: TRBV28
d_gene: NA
CDR3aa: CASSLAGRGTTEAFF
CDR3nt: TGTGCCAGCAGTTTAGCCGGTCGGGGCACGACTGAAGCTTTCTTT

j_gene: TRBJ2-7
abundance: many
v_gene: TRBV7-6
d_gene: NA
CDR3aa: CASSLAAGLVYEQYF
CDR3nt: TGTGCCAGCAGCTTAGCAGCCGGGTTGGTCTACGAGCAGTACTTC

j_gene: TRBJ1-6
abundance: many
v_gene: TRBV7-9
d_gene: TRBD1
CDR3aa: CASSLVRGLDSPLHF
CDR3nt: TGTGCCAGCAGCTTGGTGAGGGGGCTCGATTCACCCCTCCACTTT

j_gene: TRBJ1-1
abundance: many
v_gene: TRBV28
d_gene: NA
CDR3aa: CASSFREGHPRLNTEAFF
CDR3nt: TGTGCCAGCAGTTTTCGGGAAGGGCACCCAAGGTTGAACACTGAAGCTTTCTTT

j_gene: TRBJ2-2
abundance: many
v_gene: TRBV28
d_gene: TRBD1
CDR3aa: CASSLDLIGQGKGELFF
CDR3nt: TGTGCCAGCAGTCTAGACCTAATTGGACAGGGGAAGGGGGAGCTGTTTTTT

j_gene: TRBJ2-4
abundance: many
v_gene: TRBV21-1
d_gene: NA
CDR3aa: CASILTFQGNERAKNIQYF
CDR3nt: TGTGCCAGCATCTTGACTTTTCAGGGGAATGAAAGGGCCAAAAACATTCAGTACTTC

j_gene: TRBJ2-7
abundance: few
v_gene: TRBV28
d_gene: TRBD1
CDR3aa: CASRSTGYEQYF
CDR3nt: TGTGCCAGCAGGTCGACAGGGTACGAGCAGTACTTC

j_gene: TRBJ2-5
abundance: many
v_gene: TRBV5-1
d_gene: TRBD1
CDR3aa: CASSAQQGLETQYF
CDR3nt: TGCGCCAGCAGCGCCCAACAGGGGTTGGAGACCCAGTACTTC

j_gene: TRBJ2-5
abundance: many
v_gene: TRBV27
d_gene: NA
CDR3aa: CASRHRAETQYF
CDR3nt: TGTGCCAGCAGGCACAGGGCTGAGACCCAGTACTTC

j_gene: TRBJ1-1
abundance: many
v_gene: TRBV7-2
d_gene: NA
CDR3aa: CASSLLEGGTGEAFF
CDR3nt: TGTGCCAGCAGCCTACTCGAGGGAGGGACTGGTGAAGCTTTCTTT

j_gene: TRBJ2-2
abundance: few
v_gene: TRBV5-1
d_gene: NA
CDR3aa: CASSLDGQWPGTGELFF
CDR3nt: TGCGCCAGCAGCTTGGACGGACAGTGGCCAGGGACCGGGGAGCTGTTTTTT

j_gene: TRBJ1-2
abundance: NA
v_gene: TRBV12-3/TRBV12-4
d_gene: TRBD1
CDR3aa: CASSFGQASNYGYTF
CDR3nt: TGTGCCAGCAGTTTTGGACAGGCATCTAACTATGGCTACACCTTC

j_gene: TRBJ2-1
abundance: NA
v_gene: TRBV18
d_gene: TRBD2
CDR3aa: CASSTGGRNEQFF
CDR3nt: TGTGCCAGCTCAACGGGGGGTCGGAATGAGCAGTTCTTC

j_gene: TRBJ1-2
abundance: NA
v_gene: TRBV6-5
d_gene: TRBD1
CDR3aa: CASSYGTDNYGYTF
CDR3nt: TGTGCCAGCAGTTATGGGACAGATAACTATGGCTACACCTTC

j_gene: TRBJ2-7
abundance: few
v_gene: TRBV5-6
d_gene: NA
CDR3aa: CASSSTGVFTYEQYF
CDR3nt: TGTGCCAGCAGCTCGACCGGGGTCTTCACCTACGAGCAGTACTTC

j_gene: TRBJ2-7
abundance: many
v_gene: TRBV5-4
d_gene: NA
CDR3aa: CASSWDTGRNEQYF
CDR3nt: TGTGCCAGCAGCTGGGATACAGGGCGGAACGAGCAGTACTTC

j_gene: TRBJ2-6
abundance: many
v_gene: TRBV12-3/TRBV12-4
d_gene: TRBD1
CDR3aa: CASSLYNRGLFSSGANVLTF
CDR3nt: TGTGCCAGCAGTTTATACAACAGGGGGCTTTTTTCGTCTGGGGCCAACGTCCTGACTTTC

j_gene: TRBJ2-5
abundance: many
v_gene: TRBV28
d_gene: TRBD2
CDR3aa: CASSGVGTSGTAHQETQYF
CDR3nt: TGTGCCAGCAGTGGGGTAGGGACTAGCGGGACCGCTCACCAAGAGACCCAGTACTTC

j_gene: TRBJ2-1
abundance: many
v_gene: TRBV19
d_gene: TRBD2
CDR3aa: CASSISGDSYNEQFF
CDR3nt: TGTGCCAGTAGTATAAGCGGGGACTCCTACAATGAGCAGTTCTTC

j_gene: TRBJ2-7
abundance: many
v_gene: TRBV7-3
d_gene: TRBD2
CDR3aa: CASSLDSSGSGEQYF
CDR3nt: TGTGCCAGCAGCTTGGACTCTAGCGGGAGTGGCGAGCAGTACTTC

j_gene: TRBJ2-7
abundance: many
v_gene: TRBV5-5
d_gene: NA
CDR3aa: CASRGDFFSTYEQYF
CDR3nt: TGTGCCAGCAGAGGGGACTTCTTTAGTACCTACGAGCAGTACTTC

j_gene: TRBJ1-2
abundance: many
v_gene: TRBV4-2
d_gene: NA
CDR3aa: CASSQANRESYGYTF
CDR3nt: TGTGCCAGCAGCCAGGCCAACAGGGAAAGTTACGGCTACACCTTC

j_gene: TRBJ1-2
abundance: many
v_gene: TRBV29-1
d_gene: NA
CDR3aa: CSVEVRLTGDGYTF
CDR3nt: TGCAGCGTTGAAGTCCGCCTTACGGGGGATGGCTACACCTTC

j_gene: TRBJ2-1
abundance: many
v_gene: TRBV6-5
d_gene: TRBD1
CDR3aa: CASSTYRGGSYNEQFF
CDR3nt: TGTGCCAGCAGTACGTACAGGGGTGGCTCCTACAATGAGCAGTTCTTC

j_gene: TRBJ2-3
abundance: many
v_gene: TRBV27
d_gene: NA
CDR3aa: CASSDRTASTDTQYF
CDR3nt: TGTGCCAGCAGTGACCGGACAGCTAGCACAGATACGCAGTATTTT

j_gene: TRBJ2-1
abundance: NA
v_gene: TRBV28
d_gene: NA
CDR3aa: CASSLGREQFF
CDR3nt: TGTGCCAGCAGTTTAGGAAGGGAGCAGTTCTTC

j_gene: TRBJ2-4
abundance: many
v_gene: TRBV6-2/TRBV6-3
d_gene: TRBD1
CDR3aa: CASSPRTGDRRSKNIQYF
CDR3nt: TGTGCCAGCAGTCCCCGGACAGGGGACCGGCGCTCCAAAAACATTCAGTACTTC

j_gene: TRBJ2-1
abundance: many
v_gene: TRBV24-1
d_gene: NA
CDR3aa: CATSELAAGGHNEQFF
CDR3nt: TGTGCCACCAGTGAACTAGCAGCCGGGGGGCACAATGAGCAGTTCTTC

j_gene: TRBJ1-6
abundance: NA
v_gene: TRBV27
d_gene: NA
CDR3aa: CASSFDRGNSPLHF
CDR3nt: TGTGCCAGCAGTTTCGACCGCGGAAATTCACCCCTCCACTTT

j_gene: TRBJ2-3
abundance: few
v_gene: TRBV5-5
d_gene: NA
CDR3aa: CASRQGQGLNTQYF
CDR3nt: TGTGCCAGCAGGCAAGGGCAGGGCCTTAATACGCAGTATTTT

j_gene: TRBJ2-7
abundance: medium-sized
v_gene: TRBV7-9
d_gene: TRBD1
CDR3aa: CASSFPWTGENEQYF
CDR3nt: TGTGCCAGCAGCTTCCCATGGACAGGGGAGAACGAGCAGTACTTC